The T cell receptor beta chain described here comes from a study of blood T cell repertoires in COVID-19. This CDR3 spans 17 amino acids. CDR1 and CDR2 from the germline V gene are SGHRS and YFSETQ. V dropped 4 bases and J dropped 5; count of bases not matched to a gene: 8. Clones were sequenced by immunoSEQ multiplex PCR, and TCRdb holds only the in-frame ones, with some missing. The sample has about 370,000 clones; about nine tenths are singletons. A few counts support this clone. The sequencing sample was made of PBMCs or T cells enriched from blood (not recorded which). The chain couples TRBV5-1 to TRBJ2-1; 14 bases align to TRBD2. This clonotype was sampled from a middle-aged woman who had been exposed to COVID-19. The CDR3 region is CASSPRRGLAGDNEQFF. The CDR3 region has the DNA TGCGCCAGCAGCCCGCGGCGGGGACTAGCGGGGGACAATGAGCAGTTCTTC. Complete variable domain (other parts from reference TRBV5-1 and TRBJ2-1): KAGVTQTPRYLIKTRGQQVTLSCSPISGHRSVSWYQQTPGQGLQFLFEYFSETQRNKGNFPGRFSGRQFSNSRSEMNVSTLELGDSALYLCASSPRRGLAGDNEQFFGPGTRLTVL.